The TCR beta chain under discussion was sequenced for a study of blood T cell repertoires in COVID-19. In the study overall: From T cells, B-cell-depleted T cells, or PBMCs came the material, which was cDNA or gDNA.

Original handling: Scientists estimated how many nucleated cells there were by amplifying reference gene primers. This table comes from immunoSEQ multiplex PCR, and its TCRdb copy is limited to in-frame clones, with some not included. The V and J calls and clone size are taken from that table; D and trimming were inferred from the DNA. The table has 370,000 or so clones, more than 65% seen once. The sequence came from a human donor with acute or convalescent COVID-19. The donor label of this sample is uncertain. Source material: peripheral blood.

CDR3 residues: CASSLGQGAYNEQFF. CDR3 bases: TGCGCCAGCAGCTTGGGACAGGGGGCCTACAATGAGCAGTTCTTC. The chain combines TRBV4-1 with TRBJ2-1, with 11 bases matching TRBD1. With V trimmed by 5 bases and J by 2 bases, 2 bases remained unmatched. This CDR3 has 15 residues. The germline CDR1 and CDR2 sequences are MGHRA and YSYEKL.